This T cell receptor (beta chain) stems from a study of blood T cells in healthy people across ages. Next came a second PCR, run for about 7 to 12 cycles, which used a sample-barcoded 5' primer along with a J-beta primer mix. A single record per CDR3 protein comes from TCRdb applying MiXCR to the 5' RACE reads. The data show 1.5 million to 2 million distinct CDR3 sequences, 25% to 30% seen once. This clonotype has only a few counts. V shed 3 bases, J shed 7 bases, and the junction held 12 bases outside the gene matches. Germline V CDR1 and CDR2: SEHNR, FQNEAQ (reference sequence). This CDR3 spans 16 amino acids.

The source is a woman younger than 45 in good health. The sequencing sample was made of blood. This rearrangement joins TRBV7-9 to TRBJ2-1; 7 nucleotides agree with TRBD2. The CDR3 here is CASSLGGVRETNEQFF. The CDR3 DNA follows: TGTGCCAGCAGCTTGGGGGGGGTGCGGGAGACGAATGAGCAGTTCTTC.